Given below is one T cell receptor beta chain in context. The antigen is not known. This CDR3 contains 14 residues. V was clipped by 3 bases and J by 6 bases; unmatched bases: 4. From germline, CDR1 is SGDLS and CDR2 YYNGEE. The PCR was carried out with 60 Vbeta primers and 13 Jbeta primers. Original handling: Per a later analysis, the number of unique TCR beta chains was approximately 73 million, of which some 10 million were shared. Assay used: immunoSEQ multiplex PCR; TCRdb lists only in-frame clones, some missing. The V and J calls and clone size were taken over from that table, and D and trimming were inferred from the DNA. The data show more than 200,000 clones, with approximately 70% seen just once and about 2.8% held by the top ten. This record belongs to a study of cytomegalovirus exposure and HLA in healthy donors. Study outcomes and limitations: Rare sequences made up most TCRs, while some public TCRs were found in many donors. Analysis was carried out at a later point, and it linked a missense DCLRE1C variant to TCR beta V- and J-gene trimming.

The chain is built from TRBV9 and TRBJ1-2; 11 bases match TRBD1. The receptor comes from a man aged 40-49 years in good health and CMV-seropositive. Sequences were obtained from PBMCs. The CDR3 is CASSGGTGGNGYTF. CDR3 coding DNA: TGTGCCAGCAGCGGCGGGACAGGGGGGAATGGCTACACCTTC.